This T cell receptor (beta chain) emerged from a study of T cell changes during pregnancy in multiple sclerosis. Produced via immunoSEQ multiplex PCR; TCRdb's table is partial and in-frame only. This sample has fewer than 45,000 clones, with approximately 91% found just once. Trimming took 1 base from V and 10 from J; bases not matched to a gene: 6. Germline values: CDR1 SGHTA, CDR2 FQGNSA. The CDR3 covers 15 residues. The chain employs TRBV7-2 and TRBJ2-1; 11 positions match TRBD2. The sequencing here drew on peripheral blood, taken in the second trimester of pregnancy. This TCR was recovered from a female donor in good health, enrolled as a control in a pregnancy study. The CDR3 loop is CASSLGVAGGHEQFF. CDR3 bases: TGTGCCAGCAGCTTAGGGGTAGCGGGGGGGCACGAGCAGTTCTTC.